The clone carrying this T cell receptor (beta chain) occurred many times. The target antigen is unknown. The sample comes from a study of identical twins. General study findings and limits: Among out-of-frame alpha sequences shared by twins, low generation probability occurred in excess. Conclusions came from cross-sectional statistical analysis, not from following the same donors. Diverse VJ usage suggested most zero-insertion clonotypes were not invariant T cells. With abundant cord blood beta clonotypes, insertions were fewer; memory repertoires showed no such pattern.

TCRdb recomputed calls from the 5' RACE reads with MiXCR, one row per CDR3 protein. The data show hundreds of thousands of distinct CDR3 sequences, 7% seen once. Germline V gives CDR1 ENHRY, CDR2 SYGVKD. The CDR3 spans 14 residues. Trimming removed 7 bases from V and 0 bases from J; junction bases left unmatched: 3. The sample also formed part of further work on yellow fever vaccine responses in identical twins.

Specimen: memory (CD45RO+) T cells sorted from blood. This sequence originates from a woman between 18 and 29 years old in good health. The chain is built from TRBV10-3 and TRBJ2-7; 10 bases map to TRBD1. DNA of the CDR3: TGTGCCATCATGGGACAGGGGTCCTCCTACGAGCAGTACTTC. Residues: CAIMGQGSSYEQYF.